This section outlines one TCR beta chain sequence together with its context. This sample is part of a study of blood T cell repertoires in COVID-19. Study background: Sites across the United States, Italy and Spain contributed samples from acute and convalescent COVID-19. T cells, B-cell-depleted T cells, or PBMCs supplied cDNA or gDNA.

Trimming stripped 4 bases from V and 4 bases from J, with 14 bases between. The CDR3 contains 14 residues. Germline CDR1 reads SGHRS; CDR2 reads YFSETQ. In the original workflow: The authors estimated nucleated cell counts from reference gene primer amplification. Sequencing used immunoSEQ multiplex PCR; TCRdb keeps in-frame clones, though not all of them. Clonal size and the V and J genes are those of that table, whereas D and trimming came from the DNA. The data show over 130,000 clones, approximately 84% seen once. Sequencing was done on a sample of peripheral blood. The J gene is TRBJ1-2, the V gene TRBV5-1, with D hard to call. This sequence was found in a man in his 70s with acute or convalescent COVID-19. CDR3 in amino acids: CASSTERDPYGYTF. The CDR3 DNA sequence: TGCGCCAGCAGCACCGAACGAGATCCCTATGGCTACACCTTC.